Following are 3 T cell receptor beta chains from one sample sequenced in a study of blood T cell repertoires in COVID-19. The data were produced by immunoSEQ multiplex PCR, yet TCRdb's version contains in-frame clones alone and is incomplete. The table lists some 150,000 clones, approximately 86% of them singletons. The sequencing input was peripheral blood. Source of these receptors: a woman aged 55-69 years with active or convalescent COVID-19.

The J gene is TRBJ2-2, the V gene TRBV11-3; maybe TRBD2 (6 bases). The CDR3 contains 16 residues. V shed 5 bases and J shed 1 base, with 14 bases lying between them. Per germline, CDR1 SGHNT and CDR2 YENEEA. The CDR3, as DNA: TGTGCCAGCAGCCAGACTAGGACCCTGAACACCGGGGAGCTGTTTTTT. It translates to CASSQTRTLNTGELFF.

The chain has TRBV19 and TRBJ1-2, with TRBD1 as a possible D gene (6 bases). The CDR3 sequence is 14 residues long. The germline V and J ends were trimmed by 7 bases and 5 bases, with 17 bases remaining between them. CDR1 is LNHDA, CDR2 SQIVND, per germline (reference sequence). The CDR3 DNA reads TGTGCCAGTAATACAGGACAGAAACTTTATGGCTACACCTTC. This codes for CASNTGQKLYGYTF.

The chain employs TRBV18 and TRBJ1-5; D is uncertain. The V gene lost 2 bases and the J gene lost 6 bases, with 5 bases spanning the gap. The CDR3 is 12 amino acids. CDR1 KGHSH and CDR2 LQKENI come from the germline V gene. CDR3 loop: CASSPTGQPQHF. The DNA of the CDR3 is TGTGCCAGCTCACCAACGGGTCAGCCCCAGCATTTT.